Presented here are 7 T cell receptor beta chains from one specimen sequenced in a study of blood T cell repertoires in COVID-19. TCRdb's table, derived via immunoSEQ multiplex PCR, lists solely in-frame clones and lacks some. Of about 160,000 clones in the sample, about 85% were seen once. Sequencing used peripheral blood. The receptor set was obtained from a man at least 80 years old with COVID-19, enrolled during active disease.

The chain combines TRBV7-2 with TRBJ1-1; no reliable D call. Trimming removed 0 bases at V and 1 base at J, with 6 bases between. CDR3 length equals 14 residues. Germline V gene data show CDR1 as SGHTA and CDR2 as FQGNSA. The CDR3 is CASSLASGNTEAFF. CDR3 nucleotide sequence: TGTGCCAGCAGCTTAGCGTCCGGGAACACTGAAGCTTTCTTT.

This chain joins TRBV5-4 and TRBJ2-6, with D uncertain. Germline values: CDR1 SGHNT, CDR2 YYREEE (reference sequence). Trimming cost V 7 bases and J 0 bases, with 8 bases left between them. The CDR3 is 14 amino acids. CDR3 DNA sequence: TGTGCCAGCTATGCGAACTCTGGGGCCAACGTCCTGACTTTC. Residues: CASYANSGANVLTF.

The chain uses TRBV2 and TRBJ2-5, with a possible D match to TRBD1 (6 bases). The CDR3 consists of 14 residues. V was shortened by 6 bases and J by 2 bases, with 13 bases between the two germline ends. From germline, CDR1 is SNHLY and CDR2 FYNNEI. CDR3 protein: CASSFRQEQETQYF. The DNA for the CDR3 is TGTGCCAGCAGCTTCCGACAGGAACAAGAGACCCAGTACTTC.

The chain employs TRBV5-4 and TRBJ1-5, with 7 bases aligning to TRBD1. Looked up from germline, CDR1 is SGHNT and CDR2 is YYREEE (reference sequence). The CDR3 runs to 16 residues. J gave up 5 bases and V 0 bases, and 8 bases lay outside the gene matches. CDR3 bases: TGTGCCAGCAGCTTGGGTGGGACAGCGGGGGATCAGCCCCAGCATTTT. Its translation: CASSLGGTAGDQPQHF.

The rearrangement uses TRBV2 and TRBJ2-1, with TRBD1 matching 10 bases. The CDR3 runs 15 residues. With 6 bases clipped from V and 4 bases from J, the junction kept 6 bases outside the gene matches. CDR1 is SNHLY and CDR2 is FYNNEI in the germline V gene. The CDR3 region is CASRQTGGVYNEQFF. CDR3 bases: TGTGCCAGCAGACAGACAGGGGGCGTTTACAATGAGCAGTTCTTC.

The genes are TRBV19 and TRBJ1-1; TRBD1 might be the D (5 bases). CDR3 length equals 13 residues. The germline V gene has CDR1 LNHDA and CDR2 SQIVND (reference sequence). The ends were cut back, 9 bases at V and 0 bases at J, with 11 bases in the middle. CDR3 sequence reads: CASLGGLNTEAFF. The CDR3 nucleotides are TGTGCCAGCTTGGGGGGGTTGAACACTGAAGCTTTCTTT. The full variable domain, in which reference TRBV19 and TRBJ1-1 provide the parts outside the CDR3, is DGGITQSPKYLFRKEGQNVTLSCEQNLNHDAMYWYRQDPGQGLRLIYYSQIVNDFQKGDIAEGYSVSREKKESFPLTVTSAQKNPTAFYLCASLGGLNTEAFFGQGTRLTVV.

This clone was recorded once. Here the CDR3 reads CASSDRTGDEQYF. The CDR3 DNA follows: TGTGCCAGCAGCGATAGGACAGGGGACGAGCAGTACTTC. The V gene is TRBV2, the J gene TRBJ2-7; 9 positions agree with TRBD1. Germline values: CDR1 SNHLY, CDR2 FYNNEI. The V segment lost 6 bases and the J segment 5 bases; nucleotides outside the gene matches: 5. This CDR3 spans 13 amino acids.